Following are 32 T cell receptor beta chains from one sample sequenced in a study of blood T cell repertoires in COVID-19. TCRdb's table, derived via immunoSEQ multiplex PCR, lists solely in-frame clones and lacks some. The sample lists 300,000 or so clones, 86% occurring once. Sample: peripheral blood. These receptors all stem from a woman between 50 and 59 years old with acute or convalescent COVID-19.

The genes are TRBV7-2 and TRBJ2-4, with 15 bases identical to TRBD2. Germline lookup yields CDR1 SGHTA and CDR2 FQGNSA. V lost 5 bases to trimming and J lost 3 bases; unmatched junction nucleotides: 11. This CDR3 is 19 amino acids long. CDR3 in amino acids: CASSPRGTSGRKVKNIQYF. The CDR3 DNA sequence: TGTGCCAGCAGCCCCCGAGGGACTAGCGGGAGGAAGGTCAAAAACATTCAGTACTTC.

The chain recombines TRBV4-2 with TRBJ2-7; 9 bases fit TRBD1. The J segment lost 5 bases and the V segment lost 7 bases, leaving 9 bases of the junction unmatched. The CDR3 spans 14 residues. Germline V gene lookup returns CDR1 LGHNA and CDR2 YNFKEQ. CDR3 nucleotides: TGTGCCAGCAATTCGCCGGGACAGGGCCACGAGCAGTACTTC. Residues: CASNSPGQGHEQYF.

V usage is TRBV29-1 and J usage is TRBJ2-5; TRBD2 is a possible D gene (5 bases). The CDR3 runs 12 residues. Germline CDR1 reads SQVTM; CDR2 reads ANQGSEA. V lost 7 bases, J lost 2 bases, and 11 bases lay in between. The CDR3 reads CSGRFSQETQYF. CDR3 coding DNA: TGCAGCGGGAGGTTCAGTCAAGAGACCCAGTACTTC.

This chain connects TRBV28 to TRBJ2-7; no clear D. The V end lost 7 bases, the J end lost 6 bases, and 16 bases lay between the germline ends. The CDR3 sequence is 13 residues long. Germline CDR1 reads MDHEN; CDR2 reads SYDVKM. The CDR3 DNA is TGTGCCAGCATCAACCGGGTATCGGGCGAGCAGTACTTC. Translation: CASINRVSGEQYF.

This rearrangement joins TRBV10-3 to TRBJ1-6, with 8 bases aligning to TRBD1. V gave up 6 bases and J gave up 8 bases; unmatched junction bases: 6. The germline CDR1 and CDR2 sequences are ENHRY and SYGVKD. The CDR3 is made up of 14 amino acids. For the CDR3, the DNA is TGTGCCATCAGGACCAACAGGGGGGATTCACCCCTCCACTTT. It yields the protein CAIRTNRGDSPLHF.

V and J are TRBV19 and TRBJ2-7, with D possibly being TRBD1 (6 bases). CDR1 is LNHDA and CDR2 is SQIVND in the germline V gene (reference sequence). With 4 bases removed from V and 1 base from J, the gap between germline ends came to 11 bases. The CDR3 length is 14 residues. Here the CDR3 reads CASSRGQTSYEQYF. In DNA, the CDR3 is TGTGCCAGTAGTAGAGGACAGACTTCCTACGAGCAGTACTTC.

The chain is built from TRBV4-1 and TRBJ1-5, with D maybe TRBD1 (6 bases). There are 17 residues in the CDR3. V lost 4 bases and J lost 0, with 16 bases in between. Per germline, CDR1 MGHRA and CDR2 YSYEKL. In nucleotides, the CDR3 is TGCGCCAGCAGCCTCCGACGGGGGGCGGATAGCAATCAGCCCCAGCATTTT. Protein: CASSLRRGADSNQPQHF.

The chain carries TRBV2 and TRBJ1-4, with a weak D call TRBD1 (5 bases). CDR1 is SNHLY and CDR2 is FYNNEI in the germline V gene. The CDR3 totals 13 residues. V was trimmed by 6 bases and J by 8 bases, leaving 13 bases between them. For the CDR3, the DNA is TGTGCCAGCAGGGGGGGGGTCCGAGAAAAACTGTTTTTT. Its translation is CASRGGVREKLFF.

The gene calls are TRBV12-3 or TRBV12-4 and TRBJ1-1, with a possible D match to TRBD1 (5 bases). The CDR3 consists of 13 residues. V was pared by 3 bases and J by 5 bases, with 10 bases between. The CDR3 DNA follows: TGTGCCAGCAGTTTGCAGGGAAGGACTGAAGCTTTCTTT. Amino acids: CASSLQGRTEAFF.

The genes are TRBV5-1 and TRBJ2-3, with D possibly matching TRBD2 (7 bases). V was cut by 1 base and J by 2 bases, with 11 bases left in between. Germline CDR1 reads SGHRS; CDR2 reads YFSETQ. The length of the CDR3 is 15 residues. The CDR3 coding sequence is TGCGCCAGCAGCTTGAACGGGGGGCTCACAGATACGCAGTATTTT. This sequence encodes CASSLNGGLTDTQYF.

CDR3 sequence (DNA): TGCGCCAGCAGCTTGGAAGGGGGCACAGATACGCAGTATTTT. Translation gives CASSLEGGTDTQYF. The rearrangement joins TRBV5-1 to TRBJ2-3; D might be TRBD1 (5 bases). Germline V lookup: CDR1 SGHRS, CDR2 YFSETQ. CDR3 length: 14 amino acids. The germline V and J ends were trimmed by 0 bases and 1 base, with 6 bases remaining between them.

This chain's CDR3 is CASTPSGTQASYNEQFF. In DNA, the CDR3 is TGTGCCAGCACCCCCTCCGGGACTCAGGCCTCCTACAATGAGCAGTTCTTC. The chain recombines TRBV28 with TRBJ2-1; a possible D gene is TRBD2 (6 bases). V was shortened by 7 bases and J by 0 bases, with 19 bases between the two germline ends. In germline, CDR1 is MDHEN, CDR2 SYDVKM. This CDR3 comprises 17 residues.

The rearrangement uses TRBV29-1 and TRBJ2-7, with TRBD1 matching 7 bases. The germline V gene has CDR1 SQVTM and CDR2 ANQGSEA. V lost 0 bases and J lost 4; bases outside the gene matches: 9. The CDR3 is 15 residues long. The CDR3 coding sequence is TGCAGCGTTGAAGACCCCGACAGGGAGTGGTACGAGCAGTACTTC. Translation: CSVEDPDREWYEQYF.

The rearrangement uses TRBV7-9 and TRBJ1-1; D might be TRBD1 (6 bases). This CDR3 comprises 17 residues. Trimming left V 0 bases short and J 1 base short, with 15 bases between. Per the germline V gene, CDR1 is SEHNR and CDR2 is FQNEAQ (reference sequence). This CDR3 is CASSLAYAGARNTEAFF. CDR3 DNA: TGTGCCAGCAGCTTAGCGTATGCAGGGGCCCGGAACACTGAAGCTTTCTTT.

The chain employs TRBV12-3 or TRBV12-4 and TRBJ2-1; a weak D match, TRBD1 (7 bases). Trimming cost V 7 bases and J 8 bases, with 15 bases left between them. The CDR3 totals 13 residues. The CDR3 DNA reads as TGTGCCAGCAATAAGGGGGCGGGACATGAGCAGTTCTTC. Amino acids: CASNKGAGHEQFF.

V is TRBV6-5 and J is TRBJ1-3; D is unclear. Germline CDR1 is MNHEY and CDR2 is SVGAGI. Trimming removed 0 bases at V and 8 bases at J, with 5 bases between. CDR3 length: 12 residues. The CDR3 loop is CASSYSGDTIYF. In DNA, the CDR3 is TGTGCCAGCAGTTACTCCGGGGACACCATATATTTT.

The chain is built from TRBV5-4 and TRBJ1-1, with no clear D. The CDR3 totals 14 residues. Germline CDR1 and CDR2: SGHNT and YYREEE (reference sequence). Trimming cost V 0 bases and J 0 bases, with 6 bases left between them. The DNA of the CDR3 is TGTGCCAGCAGCTTGGACAGTATGAACACTGAAGCTTTCTTT. Its protein product is CASSLDSMNTEAFF.

This rearrangement joins TRBV7-9 to TRBJ2-7; 8 nucleotides align to TRBD1. In germline, CDR1 is SEHNR, CDR2 FQNEAQ (reference sequence). The CDR3 spans 14 residues. V shed 7 bases and J 6 bases; nucleotides not matched to a gene: 11. Here the CDR3 reads CASNLQGASGEQYF. CDR3 sequence (DNA): TGTGCCAGCAATCTGCAGGGGGCGTCTGGCGAGCAGTACTTC.

Details on this clone: The sample holds other DNA sequences that translate to the same CDR3. CDR3 protein: CASRVNYEQYF. In DNA form, the CDR3 reads TGTGCCAGCCGGGTAAACTACGAGCAGTACTTC. The chain joins TRBV28 to TRBJ2-7, with no clear D. The germline CDR1 and CDR2 sequences are MDHEN and SYDVKM. The V end was cut by 8 bases, the J end by 3 bases, with 8 bases between. This CDR3 spans 11 amino acids.

The V and J genes are TRBV2 and TRBJ2-6; 10 bases align to TRBD1. The V gene's germline CDR1 is SNHLY and CDR2 FYNNEI. The CDR3 covers 13 residues. After removal of 6 bases from V and 13 bases from J, the junction contained 6 bases not matched to a gene. The CDR3 coding sequence is TGTGCCAGCAGCGACGGACAGGGGGGAGTCCTGACTTTC. Encoded protein: CASSDGQGGVLTF. The full variable domain, with the rest looked up from reference TRBV2 and TRBJ2-6, is EPEVTQTPSHQVTQMGQEVILRCVPISNHLYFYWYRQILGQKVEFLVSFYNNEISEKSEIFDDQFSVERPDGSNFTLKIRSTKLEDSAMYFCASSDGQGGVLTFGAGSRLTVL.

CDR3 sequence reads: CASSPGTGVGQPQHF. CDR3 coding DNA: TGTGCCAGCAGCCCCGGGACAGGGGTCGGTCAGCCCCAGCATTTT. V usage is TRBV27 and J usage is TRBJ1-5; TRBD1 matches 10 bases. The ends lost 6 bases at V and 6 bases at J; junction bases unmatched: 8. There are 15 residues in the CDR3. Germline V gene data show CDR1 as MNHEY and CDR2 as SMNVEV (reference sequence).

The rearrangement uses TRBV29-1 and TRBJ2-3; TRBD1 agrees at 9 bases. The trim removed 4 bases at V and 6 bases at J, leaving 5 bases unmatched. From germline, CDR1 is SQVTM and CDR2 ANQGSEA. This CDR3 contains 13 residues. CDR3 bases: TGCAGCGTTGCCGGGACAGGGTATGATACGCAGTATTTT. Translation: CSVAGTGYDTQYF.

The chain is built from TRBV24-1 and TRBJ2-6; D might be TRBD1 (6 bases). The CDR3 covers 17 residues. Trimming took off 2 bases at V and 3 bases at J, with 13 bases between the two ends. From germline, CDR1 is KGHDR and CDR2 SFDVKD. As DNA, the CDR3 is TGTGCCACCAGTGATTGGGGCTCAGGGGTTGGGGCCAACGTCCTGACTTTC. Amino acid sequence: CATSDWGSGVGANVLTF.

The chain combines TRBV14 with TRBJ1-1; D possibly corresponds to TRBD1 (5 bases). The CDR3 consists of 12 residues. Germline V lookup: CDR1 SGHDN, CDR2 FVKESK. V lost 5 bases, J lost 7 bases, and 11 bases lay in between. The CDR3: CASSKGRYEAFF. The CDR3 DNA reads as TGTGCCAGCAGCAAGGGGCGATATGAAGCTTTCTTT.

The V and J genes are TRBV6-2 or TRBV6-3 and TRBJ2-1; 15 nucleotides line up with TRBD2. The CDR3 contains 15 residues. In germline, CDR1 is MNHEY, CDR2 SVGEGT. Trimming cost V 2 bases and J 9 bases; bases outside gene matches: 2. CDR3 amino acids: CASSYGLAGGGEQFF. The CDR3 nucleotides are TGTGCCAGCAGTTACGGACTAGCGGGAGGGGGTGAGCAGTTCTTC.

V and J are TRBV5-4 and TRBJ2-1, with a weak D call TRBD1 (6 bases). Germline V CDR1 and CDR2: SGHNT, YYREEE (reference sequence). V lost 2 bases to trimming and J lost 8 bases, with 14 bases between them. The CDR3 covers 14 residues. CDR3 coding DNA: TGTGCCAGCAGCTTTGGCGGACAGACCGATGAGCAGTTCTTC. Its protein is CASSFGGQTDEQFF.

The genes are TRBV4-2 and TRBJ1-2; 7 nucleotides line up with TRBD1. CDR1 and CDR2 (germline): LGHNA, YNFKEQ. J lost 3 bases, V lost 0 bases, and 16 bases had no gene match. The CDR3 length is 19 residues. CDR3 loop: CASSQDLTGTAPFYYGYTF. CDR3 nucleotide sequence: TGTGCCAGCAGCCAAGATTTAACCGGGACAGCACCTTTTTACTATGGCTACACCTTC.

Of note for this clone: The sample holds other DNA sequences that translate to the same CDR3. The rearrangement links TRBV6-5 to TRBJ1-5; D ambiguous. V lost 0 bases, J lost 0 bases, and 6 bases lay in between. CDR1 is MNHEY and CDR2 is SVGAGI in the germline V gene. This CDR3 has 15 residues. The CDR3 loop is CASSYSRGSNQPQHF. The CDR3 DNA reads TGTGCCAGCAGTTACTCGAGAGGTAGCAATCAGCCCCAGCATTTT.

This clone was picked up many times. The chain uses TRBV19 and TRBJ2-5; D call uncertain. V shed 7 bases and J shed 2 bases, with 14 bases lying between them. CDR3 size: 14 residues. Germline V gives CDR1 LNHDA, CDR2 SQIVND (reference sequence). CDR3 amino acids: CASTAGRQQETQYF. The DNA for the CDR3 is TGTGCCAGTACTGCAGGCAGACAACAAGAGACCCAGTACTTC.

This clone was seen only a few times. The chain carries TRBV7-9 and TRBJ1-2; TRBD1 aligns across 8 bases. Germline V CDR1 and CDR2: SEHNR, FQNEAQ (reference sequence). The V segment lost 1 base and the J segment 1 base; nucleotides outside the gene matches: 2. The CDR3 extends over 15 amino acids. CDR3 region: CASSLETGVNYGYTF. CDR3 nucleotides: TGTGCCAGCAGCTTAGAGACAGGGGTTAACTATGGCTACACCTTC.

A remark on this clone: This sample also contains other DNA sequences that code for the same CDR3. The rearrangement uses TRBV18 and TRBJ1-5; 8 nucleotides match TRBD1. Trimming at V came to 4 bases and at J to 5 bases, leaving 4 bases not matched to a gene. CDR1 KGHSH and CDR2 LQKENI come from the germline V gene. The CDR3 contains 14 residues. CDR3 DNA: TGTGCCAGCTCACTTGGGACAGGAGATCAGCCCCAGCATTTT. It encodes CASSLGTGDQPQHF. The whole variable domain, remainder taken from reference TRBV18 and TRBJ1-5, is NAGVMQNPRHLVRRRGQEARLRCSPMKGHSHVYWYRQLPEEGLKFMVYLQKENIIDESGMPKERFSAEFPKEGPSILRIQQVVRGDSAAYFCASSLGTGDQPQHFGDGTRLSIL.

This clone has just one count. The chain combines TRBV27 with TRBJ1-6; D unresolved. This CDR3 spans 12 amino acids. The V gene's germline CDR1 is MNHEY and CDR2 SMNVEV (reference sequence). Trimming stripped 5 bases from V and 4 bases from J, with 3 bases between. The CDR3 is CASSPYNSPLHF. For the CDR3, the DNA is TGTGCCAGCAGTCCGTATAATTCACCCCTCCACTTT.